This T cell receptor beta chain was documented in a study of OX40 agonist ivuxolimab in advanced cancers. Turning to the study itself: Dose-escalation patients had hepatocellular carcinoma, melanoma, renal cell or head and neck cancer.

Assay: immunoSEQ multiplex PCR; the TCRdb copy retains only in-frame clones and omits some. The profile shows approximately 76,000 clones, 85% of them singletons. The clonotype was recovered from an adult with an advanced solid tumor such as melanoma, head and neck, liver or kidney cancer. The sequenced sample was CD4+ or CD8+ T cells sorted from blood, obtained in a trial of the OX40 agonist ivuxolimab.

For the CDR3, the DNA is TGTGCCAGCAGTTACGACGTGAACTATGGCTACACCTTC. It specifies CASSYDVNYGYTF. V is TRBV6-5 and J is TRBJ1-2; D is undetermined. The CDR3 is made up of 13 amino acids. The V gene's germline CDR1 is MNHEY and CDR2 SVGAGI. The V end was cut by 2 bases, the J end by 2 bases, with 6 bases between.